The text below deals with one TCR beta chain. The antigen is not known. This CDR3 spans 21 amino acids. Per the germline V gene, CDR1 is SGHRS and CDR2 is YFSETQ. With V trimmed by 5 bases and J by 5 bases, 23 bases remained unmatched. Each TCR beta library was made by quantitative 5'-RACE that incorporated molecular barcodes. TCRdb re-called the 5' RACE reads with MiXCR, one entry per CDR3 protein. This sample carries roughly 440,000 distinct CDR3 sequences, approximately 17% of them seen once, and the ten largest clones take over 0.9%. This record comes from a study of CD8 T cells in ankylosing spondylitis. Study-wide findings and caveats: Enrichment of disease-linked clones was reportedly significant in matched ankylosing spondylitis synovial fluid. Previous work reported some of these motif variants in the synovial fluid and blood of reactive arthritis. The disease-linked clones had a CD8+ phenotype and low blood frequencies. It appeared that ankylosing spondylitis blood was characterized by a TCR beta motif of under ten highly homologous variants.

The sequence came from a male donor with ankylosing spondylitis. The chain couples TRBV5-1 to TRBJ1-6, with TRBD1 matching over 9 bases. The sequenced material came from blood, either unsorted or a sorted T cell fraction (not recorded which). The chain's CDR3 is CASRLVRTGDGTPYNNSPLHF. Here the CDR3 DNA reads TGCGCCAGCAGGCTCGTCAGGACAGGGGATGGGACCCCTTACAATAATTCACCCCTCCACTTT.